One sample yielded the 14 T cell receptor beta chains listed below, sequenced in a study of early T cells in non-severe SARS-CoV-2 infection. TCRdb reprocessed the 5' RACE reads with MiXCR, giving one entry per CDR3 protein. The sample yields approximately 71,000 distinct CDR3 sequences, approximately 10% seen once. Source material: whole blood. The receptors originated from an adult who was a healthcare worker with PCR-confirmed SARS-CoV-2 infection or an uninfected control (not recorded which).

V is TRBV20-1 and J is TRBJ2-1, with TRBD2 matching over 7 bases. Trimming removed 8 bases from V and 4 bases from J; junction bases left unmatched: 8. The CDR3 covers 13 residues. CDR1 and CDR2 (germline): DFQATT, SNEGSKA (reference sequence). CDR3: CSSGGSDYNEQFF. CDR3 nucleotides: TGCAGTTCAGGCGGGAGCGATTACAATGAGCAGTTCTTC.

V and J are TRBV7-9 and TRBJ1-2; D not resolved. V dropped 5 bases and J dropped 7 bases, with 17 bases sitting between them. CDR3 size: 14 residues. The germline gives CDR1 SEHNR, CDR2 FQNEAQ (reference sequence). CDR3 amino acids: CASSPDNGRFGYTF. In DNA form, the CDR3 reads TGTGCCAGCAGCCCCGACAATGGCCGATTTGGCTACACCTTC.

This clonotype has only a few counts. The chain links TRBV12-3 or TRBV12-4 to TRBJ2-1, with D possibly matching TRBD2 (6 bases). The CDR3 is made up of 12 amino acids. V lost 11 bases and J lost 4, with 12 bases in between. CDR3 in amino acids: CACGETYNEQFF. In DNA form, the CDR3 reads TGTGCCTGCGGGGAGACGTACAATGAGCAGTTCTTC.

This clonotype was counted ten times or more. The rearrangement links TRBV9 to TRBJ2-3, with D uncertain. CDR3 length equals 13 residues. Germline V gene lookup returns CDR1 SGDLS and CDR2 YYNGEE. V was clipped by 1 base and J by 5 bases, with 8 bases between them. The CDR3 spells CASSVLGVDTQYF. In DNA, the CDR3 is TGTGCCAGCAGCGTACTTGGAGTAGATACGCAGTATTTT. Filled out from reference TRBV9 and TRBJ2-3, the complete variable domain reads DSGVTQTPKHLITATGQRVTLRCSPRSGDLSVYWYQQSLDQGLQFLIQYYNGEERAKGNILERFSAQQFPDLHSELNLSSLELGDSALYFCASSVLGVDTQYFGPGTRLTVL.

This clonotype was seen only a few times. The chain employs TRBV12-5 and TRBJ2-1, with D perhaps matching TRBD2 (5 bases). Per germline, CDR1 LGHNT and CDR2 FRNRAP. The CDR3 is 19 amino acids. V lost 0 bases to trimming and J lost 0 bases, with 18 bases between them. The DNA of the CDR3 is TGTGCTAGTGGTTTGGTATCATCCTTCGGGCGGGTCTCCTACAATGAGCAGTTCTTC. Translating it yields CASGLVSSFGRVSYNEQFF.

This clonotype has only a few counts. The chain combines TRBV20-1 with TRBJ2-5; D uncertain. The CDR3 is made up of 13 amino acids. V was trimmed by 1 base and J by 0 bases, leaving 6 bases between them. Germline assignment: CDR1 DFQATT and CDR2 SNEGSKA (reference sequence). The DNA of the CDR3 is TGCAGTGCTAGAGCCCCGTACCAAGAGACCCAGTACTTC. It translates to CSARAPYQETQYF.

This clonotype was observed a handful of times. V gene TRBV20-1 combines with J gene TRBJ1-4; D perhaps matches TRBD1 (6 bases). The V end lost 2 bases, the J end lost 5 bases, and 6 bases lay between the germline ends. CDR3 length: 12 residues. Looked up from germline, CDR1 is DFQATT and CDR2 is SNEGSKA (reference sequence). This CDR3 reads CSARRGNEKLFF. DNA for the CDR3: TGCAGTGCTAGAAGGGGGAATGAAAAACTGTTTTTT.

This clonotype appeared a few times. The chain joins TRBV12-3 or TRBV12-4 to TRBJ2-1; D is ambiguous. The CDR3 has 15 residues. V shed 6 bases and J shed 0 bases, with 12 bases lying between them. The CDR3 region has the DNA TGTGCCAGCAGCCCGATGGGAAGCTCCTACAATGAGCAGTTCTTC. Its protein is CASSPMGSSYNEQFF.

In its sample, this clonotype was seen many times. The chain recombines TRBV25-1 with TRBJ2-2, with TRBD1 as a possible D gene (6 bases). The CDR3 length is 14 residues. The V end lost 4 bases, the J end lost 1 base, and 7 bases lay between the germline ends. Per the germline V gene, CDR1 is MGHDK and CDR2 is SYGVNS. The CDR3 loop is CASSGTVNTGELFF. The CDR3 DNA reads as TGTGCCAGCAGTGGGACAGTGAACACCGGGGAGCTGTTTTTT.

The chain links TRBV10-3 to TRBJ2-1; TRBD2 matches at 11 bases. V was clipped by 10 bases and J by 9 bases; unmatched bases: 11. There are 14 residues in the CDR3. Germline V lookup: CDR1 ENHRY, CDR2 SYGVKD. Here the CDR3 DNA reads TGTGCCACCGATAGCGGGAGGGCTGTTGGTGAGCAGTTCTTC. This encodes CATDSGRAVGEQFF.

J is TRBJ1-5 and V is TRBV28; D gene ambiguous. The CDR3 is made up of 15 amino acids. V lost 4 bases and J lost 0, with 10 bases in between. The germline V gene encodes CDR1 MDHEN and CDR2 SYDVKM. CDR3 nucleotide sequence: TGTGCCAGCAGTTCTTACGGGTATAGCAATCAGCCCCAGCATTTT. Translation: CASSSYGYSNQPQHF.

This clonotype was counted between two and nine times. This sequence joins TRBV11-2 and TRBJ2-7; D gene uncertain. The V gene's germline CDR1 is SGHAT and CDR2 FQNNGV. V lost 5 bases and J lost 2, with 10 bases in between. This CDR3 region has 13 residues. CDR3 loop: CASSHPSTYEQYF. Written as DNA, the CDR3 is TGTGCCAGCAGCCACCCCAGCACCTACGAGCAGTACTTC.

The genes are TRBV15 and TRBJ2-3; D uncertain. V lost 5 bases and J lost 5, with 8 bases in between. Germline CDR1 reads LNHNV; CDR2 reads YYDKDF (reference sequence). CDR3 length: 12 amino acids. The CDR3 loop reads CATSRRLDTQYF. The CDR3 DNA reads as TGTGCCACCAGCCGCCGACTAGATACGCAGTATTTT. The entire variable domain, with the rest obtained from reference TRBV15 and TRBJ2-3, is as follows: DAMVIQNPRYQVTQFGKPVTLSCSQTLNHNVMYWYQQKSSQAPKLLFHYYDKDFNNEADTPDNFQSRRPNTSFCFLDIRSPGLGDTAMYLCATSRRLDTQYFGPGTRLTVL.

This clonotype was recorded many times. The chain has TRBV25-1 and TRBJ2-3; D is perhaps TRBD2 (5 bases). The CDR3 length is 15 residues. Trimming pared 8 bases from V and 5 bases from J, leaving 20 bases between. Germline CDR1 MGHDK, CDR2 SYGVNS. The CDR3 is CASSEGTPRRDTQYF. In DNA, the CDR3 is TGTGCCAGCTCCGAGGGTACACCTAGGAGAGATACGCAGTATTTT.